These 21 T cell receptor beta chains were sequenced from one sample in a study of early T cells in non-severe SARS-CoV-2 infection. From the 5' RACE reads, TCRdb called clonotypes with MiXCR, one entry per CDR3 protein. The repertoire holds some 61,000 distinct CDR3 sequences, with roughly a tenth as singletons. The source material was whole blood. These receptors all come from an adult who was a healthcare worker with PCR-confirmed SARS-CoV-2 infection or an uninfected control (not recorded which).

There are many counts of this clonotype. Here the CDR3 DNA reads TGTGCCAGCAGTGCGATGGGGGGACTAGGATTCTTC. Protein: CASSAMGGLGFF. The chain combines TRBV2 with TRBJ2-1, with 8 bases identical to TRBD2. CDR3 length: 12 residues. CDR1 and CDR2 from the germline V gene are SNHLY and FYNNEI. J was trimmed by 16 bases and V by 4 bases; bases with no gene match: 9.

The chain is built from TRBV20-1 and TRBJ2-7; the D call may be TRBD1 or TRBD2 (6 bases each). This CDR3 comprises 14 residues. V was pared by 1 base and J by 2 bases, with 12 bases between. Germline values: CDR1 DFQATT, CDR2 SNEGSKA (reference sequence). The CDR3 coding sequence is TGCAGTGCTAGAGTCCGGGGGCGAACCTACGAGCAGTACTTC. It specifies CSARVRGRTYEQYF.

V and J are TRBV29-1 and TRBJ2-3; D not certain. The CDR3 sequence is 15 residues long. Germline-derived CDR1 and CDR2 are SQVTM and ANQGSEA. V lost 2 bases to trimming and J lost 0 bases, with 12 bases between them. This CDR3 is CSVEKGGVSTDTQYF. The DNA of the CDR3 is TGCAGCGTTGAAAAAGGTGGGGTTAGCACAGATACGCAGTATTTT.

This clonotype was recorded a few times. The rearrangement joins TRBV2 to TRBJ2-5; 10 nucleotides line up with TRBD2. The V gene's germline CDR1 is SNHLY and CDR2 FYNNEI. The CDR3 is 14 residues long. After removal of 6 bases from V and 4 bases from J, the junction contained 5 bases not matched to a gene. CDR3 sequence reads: CASRGTSGAETQYF. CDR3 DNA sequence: TGTGCCAGCAGGGGAACTAGCGGGGCAGAGACCCAGTACTTC.

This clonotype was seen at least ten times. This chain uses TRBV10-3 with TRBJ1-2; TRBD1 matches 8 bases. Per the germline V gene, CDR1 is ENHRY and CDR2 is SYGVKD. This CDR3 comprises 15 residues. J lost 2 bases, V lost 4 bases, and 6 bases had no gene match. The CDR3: CAISGGDRRNYGYTF. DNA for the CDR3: TGTGCCATCAGTGGCGGGGACAGGAGAAACTATGGCTACACCTTC.

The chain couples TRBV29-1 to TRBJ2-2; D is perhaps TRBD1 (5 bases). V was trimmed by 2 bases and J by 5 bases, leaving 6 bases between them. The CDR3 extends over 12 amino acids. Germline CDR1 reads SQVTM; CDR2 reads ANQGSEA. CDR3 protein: CSVERTTGELFF. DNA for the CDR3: TGCAGCGTTGAAAGGACAACCGGGGAGCTGTTTTTT.

The CDR3 DNA is TGTGCCAGCAGTTCCTCGGGACTGAGCTCCTACGAGCAGTACTTC. Translation gives CASSSSGLSSYEQYF. The chain has TRBV27 and TRBJ2-7, with D perhaps TRBD2 (6 bases). There are 15 residues in the CDR3. CDR1 MNHEY and CDR2 SMNVEV come from the germline V gene (reference sequence). Trimming cost V 4 bases and J 0 bases, with 13 bases left between them.

The CDR3 coding sequence is TGTGCCTGGAGTCTAGGAGGGGGTTTCTCCTACGAGCAGTACTTC. Its protein is CAWSLGGGFSYEQYF. The genes are TRBV30 and TRBJ2-7; D might be TRBD1 or TRBD2, each matching 6 bases. Looked up from germline, CDR1 is GTSNPN and CDR2 is SVGIG (reference sequence). Trimming left V 2 bases short and J 0 bases short, with 14 bases between. The CDR3 covers 15 residues. Supplemented by reference TRBV30 and TRBJ2-7, the full variable domain reads SQTIHQWPATLVQPVGSPLSLECTVEGTSNPNLYWYRQAAGRGLQLLFYSVGIGQISSEVPQNLSASRPQDRQFILSSKKLLLSDSGFYLCAWSLGGGFSYEQYFGPGTRLTVT.

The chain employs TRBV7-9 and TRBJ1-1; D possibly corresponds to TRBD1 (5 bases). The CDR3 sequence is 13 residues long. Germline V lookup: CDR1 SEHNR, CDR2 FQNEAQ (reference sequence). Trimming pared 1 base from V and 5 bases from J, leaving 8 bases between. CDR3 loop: CASSLGWGTEAFF. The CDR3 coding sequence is TGTGCCAGCAGCTTAGGATGGGGGACTGAAGCTTTCTTT.

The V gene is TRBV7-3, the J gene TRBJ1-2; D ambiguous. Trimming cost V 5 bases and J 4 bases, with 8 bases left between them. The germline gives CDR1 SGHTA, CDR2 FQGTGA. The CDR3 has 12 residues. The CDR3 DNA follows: TGTGCCAGCAGCCCGGACGGCTATGGCTACACCTTC. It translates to CASSPDGYGYTF.

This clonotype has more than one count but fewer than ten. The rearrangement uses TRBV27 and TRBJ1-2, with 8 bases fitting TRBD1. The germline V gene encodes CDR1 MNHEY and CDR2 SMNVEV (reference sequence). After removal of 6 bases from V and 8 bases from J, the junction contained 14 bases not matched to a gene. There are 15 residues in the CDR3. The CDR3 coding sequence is TGTGCCAGCAGACAGTACCAGGGGGCGAGAGGCGGCTACACCTTC. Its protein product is CASRQYQGARGGYTF.

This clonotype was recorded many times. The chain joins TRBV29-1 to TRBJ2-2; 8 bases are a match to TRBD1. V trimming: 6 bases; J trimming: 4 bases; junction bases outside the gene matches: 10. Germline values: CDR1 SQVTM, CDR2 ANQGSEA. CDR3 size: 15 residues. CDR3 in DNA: TGCAGCGTAAGGACAGGGAAGATCGGCACCGGGGAGCTGTTTTTT. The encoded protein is CSVRTGKIGTGELFF.

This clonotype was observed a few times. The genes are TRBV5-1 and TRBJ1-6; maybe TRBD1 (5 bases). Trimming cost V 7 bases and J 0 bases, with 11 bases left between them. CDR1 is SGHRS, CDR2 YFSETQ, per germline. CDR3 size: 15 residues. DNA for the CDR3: TGCGCCAGCGGGCAGGGCAGCTCCTATAATTCACCCCTCCACTTT. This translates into CASGQGSSYNSPLHF.

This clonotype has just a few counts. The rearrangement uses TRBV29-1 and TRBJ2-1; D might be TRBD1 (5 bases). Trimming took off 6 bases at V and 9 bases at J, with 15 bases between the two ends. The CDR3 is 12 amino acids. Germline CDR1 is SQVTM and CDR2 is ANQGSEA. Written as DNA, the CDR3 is TGCAGCGTAGAGCCCTTAAGGGGTGAGCAGTTCTTC. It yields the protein CSVEPLRGEQFF.

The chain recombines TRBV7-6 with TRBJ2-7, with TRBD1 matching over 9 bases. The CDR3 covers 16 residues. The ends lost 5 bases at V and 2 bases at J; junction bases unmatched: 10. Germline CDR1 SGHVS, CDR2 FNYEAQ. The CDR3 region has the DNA TGTGCCAGCAGCGCCGGAACGGGACAGGGTCCCTACGAGCAGTACTTC. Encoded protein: CASSAGTGQGPYEQYF.

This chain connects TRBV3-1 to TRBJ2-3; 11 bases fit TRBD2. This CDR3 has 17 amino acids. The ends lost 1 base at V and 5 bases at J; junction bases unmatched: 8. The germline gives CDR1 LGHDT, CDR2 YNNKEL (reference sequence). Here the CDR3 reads CASSQGLAGGSGDTQYF. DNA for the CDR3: TGTGCCAGCAGCCAAGGTCTAGCGGGGGGCTCGGGAGATACGCAGTATTTT.

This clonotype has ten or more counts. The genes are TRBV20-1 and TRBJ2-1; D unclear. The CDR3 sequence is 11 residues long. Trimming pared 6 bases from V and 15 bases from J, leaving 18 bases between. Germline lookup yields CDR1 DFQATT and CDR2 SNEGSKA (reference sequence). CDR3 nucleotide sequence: TGCAGTGCCCCCTCAGGCGGTGGGCCGTTCTTC. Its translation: CSAPSGGGPFF.

The CDR3 is CASSSTGSPLHF. DNA for the CDR3: TGTGCCAGCAGTTCGACTGGGTCACCCCTCCACTTT. This sequence joins TRBV12-3 or TRBV12-4 and TRBJ1-6, with D unclear. With 4 bases removed from V and 10 bases from J, the gap between germline ends came to 8 bases. The CDR3 contains 12 residues.

CDR3 DNA sequence: TGCGCCAGCAGCGAAACCGTAGCCAAAAACATTCAGTACTTC. This gives the protein CASSETVAKNIQYF. The V call is TRBV5-1, the J call TRBJ2-4; D call uncertain. The V end lost 4 bases, the J end lost 0 bases, and 8 bases lay between the germline ends. The CDR3 totals 14 residues. The V gene's germline CDR1 is SGHRS and CDR2 YFSETQ.

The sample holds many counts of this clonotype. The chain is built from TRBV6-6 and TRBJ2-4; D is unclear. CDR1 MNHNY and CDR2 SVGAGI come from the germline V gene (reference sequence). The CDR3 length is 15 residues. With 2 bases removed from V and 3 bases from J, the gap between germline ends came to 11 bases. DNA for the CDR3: TGTGCCAGCAGTTACGGTCCTGGCGGCAAAAACATTCAGTACTTC. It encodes CASSYGPGGKNIQYF.

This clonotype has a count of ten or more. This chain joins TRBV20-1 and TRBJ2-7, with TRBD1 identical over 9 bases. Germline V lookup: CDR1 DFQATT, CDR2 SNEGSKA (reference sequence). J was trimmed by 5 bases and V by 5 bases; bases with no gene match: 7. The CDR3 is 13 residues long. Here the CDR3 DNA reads TGCAGTGCTCGGACAGGGGTGGGCCACGAGCAGTACTTC. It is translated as CSARTGVGHEQYF.